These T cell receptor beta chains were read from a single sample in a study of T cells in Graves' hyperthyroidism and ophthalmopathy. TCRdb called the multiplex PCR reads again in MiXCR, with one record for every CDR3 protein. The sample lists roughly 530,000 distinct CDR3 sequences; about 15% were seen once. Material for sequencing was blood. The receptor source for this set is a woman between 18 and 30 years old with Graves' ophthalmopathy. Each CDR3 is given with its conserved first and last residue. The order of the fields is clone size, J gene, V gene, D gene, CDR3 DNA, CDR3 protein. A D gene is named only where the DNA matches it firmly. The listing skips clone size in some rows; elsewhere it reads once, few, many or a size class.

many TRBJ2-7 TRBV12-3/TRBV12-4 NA TGTGCCAGCAGTTTAGCGCGGAACGAGCAGTACTTC CASSLARNEQYF
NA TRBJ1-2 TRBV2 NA TGTGCCAGCACCAACAGGATCTCACCTTATGGCTACACCTTC CASTNRISPYGYTF
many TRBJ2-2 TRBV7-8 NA TGTGCCAGCAGCTTACGCCGCGGGTCCGGGTCGAACACCGGGGAGCTGTTTTTT CASSLRRGSGSNTGELFF
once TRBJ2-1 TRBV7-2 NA TGTGCCAGCAGCTTAGTTGTGGGGGCCCACGGGAATGAGCAGTTCTTC CASSLVVGAHGNEQFF
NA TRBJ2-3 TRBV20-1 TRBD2 TGCAGTGCTAGAGATGAGGCGGGGGGCCTCACAGATACGCAGTATTTT CSARDEAGGLTDTQYF
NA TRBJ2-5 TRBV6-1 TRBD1 TGTGACAGCAGTCCTACCTCACAGGGGGCGGGGAAGACCCAGTACTTC CDSSPTSQGAGKTQYF
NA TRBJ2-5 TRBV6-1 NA TGTGCCAGCAGTGAATGGCGGAGAGAGACCCAGTACTTC CASSEWRRETQYF
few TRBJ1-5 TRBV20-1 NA TGCAGTGCTAGATGGGGTGAGAGCAATCAGCCCCAGCATTTT CSARWGESNQPQHF
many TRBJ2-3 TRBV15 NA TGTGCCACCAGCGAGGTTGGAGAATCGGATACGCAGTATTTT CATSEVGESDTQYF
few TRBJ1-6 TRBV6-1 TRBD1 TGTGCCAGCAGTATCGACAGGGGTTATTCACCCCTCCACTTT CASSIDRGYSPLHF
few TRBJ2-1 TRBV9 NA TGTGCCAGCAGCGGGATTAAGGGCAATGAGCAGTTCTTC CASSGIKGNEQFF
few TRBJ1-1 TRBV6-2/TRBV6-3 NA TGTGCCAGCAGTTACTCCAGGTCTCTTGGCACTGAAGCTTTCTTT CASSYSRSLGTEAFF
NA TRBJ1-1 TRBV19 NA TGTGCCAGTAGTCCCCCGGGGGATATGAACACTGAAGCTTTCTTT CASSPPGDMNTEAFF
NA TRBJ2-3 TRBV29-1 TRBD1 TGCAGCGTAGTGACAGGGGGCGTAACAGATACGCAGTATTTT CSVVTGGVTDTQYF
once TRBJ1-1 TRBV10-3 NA TGTGCCATCAGTGAGGACCCGGGACCGAACACTGAAGCTTTCTTT CAISEDPGPNTEAFF
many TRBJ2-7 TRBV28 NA TGTGCCAGCACCCCTCGGCTAAAGAACTCCTACGAGCAGTACTTC CASTPRLKNSYEQYF
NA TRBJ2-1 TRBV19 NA TGTGCCAGTAGTACTCAGCACTTCTCCTACAATGAGCAGTTCTTC CASSTQHFSYNEQFF
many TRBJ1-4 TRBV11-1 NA TGTGCCAGCAGCTTAGCCGGAAATGAAAAACTGTTTTTT CASSLAGNEKLFF
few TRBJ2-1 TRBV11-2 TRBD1 TGTGCCAGCAGGCCCCCTGGGACAGGGAGGAATGAGCAGTTCTTC CASRPPGTGRNEQFF
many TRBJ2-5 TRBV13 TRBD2 TGTGCCAGCAGCTTAGGTCTAGCGGACAAAGAGACCCAGTACTTC CASSLGLADKETQYF
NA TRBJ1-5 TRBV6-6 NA TGTGCCAGCAGTTACTCCCAGGGTAACAATCAGCCCCAGCATTTT CASSYSQGNNQPQHF
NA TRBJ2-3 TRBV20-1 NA TGCAGTGCTAGATCCGTGAGTACTAGCACAGATACGCAGTATTTT CSARSVSTSTDTQYF
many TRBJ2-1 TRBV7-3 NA TGTGCCAGCAGCTTACAAGGGCTCACCCTAGGCCGGAATGAGCAGTTCTTC CASSLQGLTLGRNEQFF
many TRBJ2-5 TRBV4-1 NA TGCGCCAGCAGCCAAGACAGGGGCCAGGGCAGCGAGACCCAGTACTTC CASSQDRGQGSETQYF
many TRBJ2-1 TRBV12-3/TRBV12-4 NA TGTGCCACTGGTCGGGGACCTGAGGGGTACAATGAGCAGTTCTTC CATGRGPEGYNEQFF
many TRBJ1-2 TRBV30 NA TGTGCCTGGAGTGTACGGGGGGGACGCTATGGCTACACCTTC CAWSVRGGRYGYTF
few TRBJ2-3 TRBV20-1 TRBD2 TGCAGTGCTAGAGACGGCCTAGCGGGGATAGATACGCAGTATTTT CSARDGLAGIDTQYF
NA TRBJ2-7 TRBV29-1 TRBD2 TGCAGCGTGACATTATTAGCGGGGCTCGAGCAGTACTTC CSVTLLAGLEQYF
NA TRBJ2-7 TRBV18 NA TGTGCCAGCTCACTCGAATCGGGACCCCCCAACGAGCAGTACTTC CASSLESGPPNEQYF
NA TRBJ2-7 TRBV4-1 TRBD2 TGCGCCAGCAGCCAAGAGGCTCTAGCGGGGGGCCTATACGAGCAGTACTTC CASSQEALAGGLYEQYF
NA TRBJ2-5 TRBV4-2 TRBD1 TGTGCCAGCAGCCAAGGGGACAGGGTGGAGACCCAGTACTTC CASSQGDRVETQYF
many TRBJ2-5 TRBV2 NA TGTGCCAGCAATCGGGACTCTCAAGAGACCCAGTACTTC CASNRDSQETQYF
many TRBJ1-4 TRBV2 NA TGTGCCAGCAGTGTAGAGGGGATCGGCGAAAAACTGTTTTTT CASSVEGIGEKLFF
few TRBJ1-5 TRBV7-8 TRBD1 TGTGCCAGCAGCCCAAAGACAGGGGGCGGTCAGCCCCAGCATTTT CASSPKTGGGQPQHF
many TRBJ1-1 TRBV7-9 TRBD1 TGTGCCAGCAGCTTACAGGGACAGGGTCGGGGCACTGAAGCTTTCTTT CASSLQGQGRGTEAFF
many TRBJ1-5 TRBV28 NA TGTGCCAGCAGTTTAATGTACGGGGTCAGGGCCCAGCATTTT CASSLMYGVRAQHF
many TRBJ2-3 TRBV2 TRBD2 TGTGCCAGCGGTAGCGGGAGCACAGATACGCAGTATTTT CASGSGSTDTQYF
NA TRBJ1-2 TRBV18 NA TGTGCCAGCTCACCACAGGGGGACGGCTATGGCTACACCTTC CASSPQGDGYGYTF
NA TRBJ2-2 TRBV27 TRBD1 TGTGCCAGCAGTTCACAGGGGGCGGGGACGAACACCGGGGAGCTGTTTTTT CASSSQGAGTNTGELFF
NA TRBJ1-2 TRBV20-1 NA TGCAGTGCTAGAGAAGGGCTCTATGGCTACACCTTC CSAREGLYGYTF
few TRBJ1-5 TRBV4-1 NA TGCGCCAGCAGCCAAGAGGCTCAGCCCCAGCATTTT CASSQEAQPQHF
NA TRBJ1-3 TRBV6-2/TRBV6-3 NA TGTGCCAGCAGGGACGACAGACCGGGAAACACCATATATTTT CASRDDRPGNTIYF
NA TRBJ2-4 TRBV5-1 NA TGCGCCAGCAGCTTGGGGTTAACCAAAAACATTCAGTACTTC CASSLGLTKNIQYF
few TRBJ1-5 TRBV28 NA TGTGCCAGCAGTCACGGGACAATCATAACCTATAGCAATCAGCCCCAGCATTTT CASSHGTIITYSNQPQHF
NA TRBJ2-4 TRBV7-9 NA TGTGCCAGCACCCTAGGGGATAGAAACATTCAGTACTTC CASTLGDRNIQYF
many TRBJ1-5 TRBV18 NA TGTGCCAGCTCAGGCAGGCGCGAGCCCCAGCATTTT CASSGRREPQHF
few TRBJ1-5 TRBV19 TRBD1 TGTGCCAGTAGTCCGGAGGACAGGGGCAATCAGCCCCAGCATTTT CASSPEDRGNQPQHF
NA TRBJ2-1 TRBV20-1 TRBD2 TGCAGTGCTAGATCACGACCGGGACTAGCGGGAGGCCTCTACAATGAGCAGTTCTTC CSARSRPGLAGGLYNEQFF
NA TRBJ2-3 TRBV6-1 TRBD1 TGTGCCAGCAGGGACAGGGGCGGGGGACCAGATACGCAGTATTTT CASRDRGGGPDTQYF
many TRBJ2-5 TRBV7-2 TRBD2 TGTGCCAGCAGCTTAAATGGCCCTAGCGGGGTTTCGGTAGAGACCCAGTACTTC CASSLNGPSGVSVETQYF
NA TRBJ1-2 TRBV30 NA TGTGCCTGGAGCGCGATAGGGGTCTATGGCTACACCTTC CAWSAIGVYGYTF
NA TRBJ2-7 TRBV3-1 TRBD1 TGTGCCAGCAGCCTCCGGGACAGACCTTACGAGCAGTACTTC CASSLRDRPYEQYF
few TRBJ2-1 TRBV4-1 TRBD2 TGCGCCAGCAGCCCCTTTACCCCCGGGAGGGTAAGGAATGAGCAGTTCTTC CASSPFTPGRVRNEQFF
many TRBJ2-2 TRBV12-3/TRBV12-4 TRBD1 TGTGCCAGCAGTCGGACAGGGAGAAACACCGGGGAGCTGTTTTTT CASSRTGRNTGELFF
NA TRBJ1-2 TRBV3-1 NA TGTGCCAGCAGCCAATACGGGTCCGGGAAATCCAACTATGGCTACACCTTC CASSQYGSGKSNYGYTF
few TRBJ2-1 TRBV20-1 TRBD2 TGCAGTGCTAGAGATCAACGGCTAGCGGAGTACAATGAGCAGTTCTTC CSARDQRLAEYNEQFF
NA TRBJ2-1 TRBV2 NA TGTGCCAGCACTCGGGGGTTCGAGCAGTTCTTC CASTRGFEQFF